A single sample is the source of the 10 T cell receptor beta chains below, sequenced in a study of blood T cell repertoires in COVID-19. Produced via immunoSEQ multiplex PCR; TCRdb's table is partial and in-frame only. The sample yields 70,000 to 95,000 clones, about four fifths seen once. The source material was peripheral blood. Receptors were obtained from a human donor in a cohort sampled during active COVID-19.

CDR3 loop: CASDRSGSNTQYF. In nucleotides, the CDR3 is TGTGCCAGCGACCGATCAGGTTCAAATACGCAGTATTTT. The chain carries TRBV6-5 and TRBJ2-3; D remains ambiguous. Germline values: CDR1 MNHEY, CDR2 SVGAGI. This CDR3 has 13 amino acids. The V and J ends lost 8 bases and 7 bases respectively, with 16 bases between them.

V gene TRBV27 combines with J gene TRBJ1-1; D is perhaps TRBD1 (5 bases). The V gene lost 5 bases and the J gene lost 2 bases, with 12 bases spanning the gap. The germline V gene has CDR1 MNHEY and CDR2 SMNVEV (reference sequence). The CDR3 runs to 14 residues. The CDR3 bases are TGTGCCAGCAGTGACAGACAGAGAAACACTGAAGCTTTCTTT. Encoded protein: CASSDRQRNTEAFF.

The rearrangement uses TRBV7-9 and TRBJ1-2; TRBD1 matches 9 bases. Germline V gene data show CDR1 as SEHNR and CDR2 as FQNEAQ (reference sequence). The CDR3 sequence is 13 residues long. The ends lost 3 bases at V and 4 bases at J; junction bases unmatched: 0. CDR3 sequence reads: CASSLGQGYGYTF. As DNA, the CDR3 is TGTGCCAGCAGCTTGGGACAGGGCTATGGCTACACCTTC. Variable domain in full (rest from reference TRBV7-9 and TRBJ1-2): DTGVSQNPRHKITKRGQNVTFRCDPISEHNRLYWYRQTLGQGPEFLTYFQNEAQLEKSRLLSDRFSAERPKGSFSTLEIQRTEQGDSAMYLCASSLGQGYGYTFGSGTRLTVV.

J is TRBJ2-7 and V is TRBV19; D possibly corresponds to TRBD2 (7 bases). There are 14 residues in the CDR3. Between the trimmed V and J ends, which lost 5 bases and 4 bases, there was a span of 15 bases. Germline CDR1 and CDR2: LNHDA and SQIVND (reference sequence). The CDR3, as DNA: TGTGCCAGTAGTCCGGGGGGCAGCTCTTACGAGCAGTACTTC. It is translated as CASSPGGSSYEQYF.

The chain uses TRBV4-2 and TRBJ2-7, with 11 bases that match TRBD2. The CDR3 is 17 residues long. V dropped 1 base and J dropped 4; count of bases not matched to a gene: 9. Germline values: CDR1 LGHNA, CDR2 YNFKEQ. The CDR3 coding sequence is TGTGCCAGCAGCCAAGCCGAAGTTACTAGCGGGGGTTACGAGCAGTACTTC. It is translated as CASSQAEVTSGGYEQYF.

This clone was seen a handful of times. The V call is TRBV19, the J call TRBJ1-1; 7 nucleotides line up with TRBD1. This CDR3 region has 14 residues. V shed 3 bases and J 1 base; nucleotides not matched to a gene: 2. Germline V CDR1 and CDR2: LNHDA, SQIVND (reference sequence). The CDR3 bases are TGTGCCAGTAGTATTCAGGGGGGGAACACTGAAGCTTTCTTT. Its translation is CASSIQGGNTEAFF.

The chain has TRBV5-4 and TRBJ2-7, with TRBD2 as a possible D gene (5 bases). The CDR3 is 14 amino acids. CDR1 and CDR2 (germline): SGHNT, YYREEE (reference sequence). V lost 0 bases, J lost 3 bases, and 10 bases lay in between. The chain's CDR3 is CASSLEAEVYEQYF. The CDR3 DNA sequence: TGTGCCAGCAGCTTGGAAGCGGAGGTCTACGAGCAGTACTTC.

The chain combines TRBV4-2 with TRBJ2-1, with TRBD2 identical over 10 bases. The CDR3 sequence is 22 residues long. V lost 0 bases, J lost 6 bases, and 23 bases stayed unmatched. The V gene's germline CDR1 is LGHNA and CDR2 YNFKEQ. CDR3 protein: CASSQDSWALAGGPNTRNEQFF. The CDR3, as DNA: TGTGCCAGCAGCCAAGATTCGTGGGCCTTAGCGGGGGGCCCTAACACTCGCAATGAGCAGTTCTTC.

The rearrangement links TRBV7-9 to TRBJ1-2; maybe TRBD1 (5 bases). With 1 base removed from V and 5 bases from J, the gap between germline ends came to 11 bases. Germline CDR1 reads SEHNR; CDR2 reads FQNEAQ (reference sequence). The CDR3 runs 14 residues. DNA for the CDR3: TGTGCCAGCAGCTTAGGTAATGGACAATATGGCTACACCTTC. Amino acid sequence: CASSLGNGQYGYTF.

J is TRBJ1-6 and V is TRBV2, with 9 bases identical to TRBD1. CDR1 is SNHLY, CDR2 FYNNEI, per germline. V dropped 2 bases and J dropped 13; count of bases not matched to a gene: 9. CDR3 length equals 15 residues. Here the CDR3 reads CASSETGQGTGPLHF. The CDR3 DNA reads TGTGCCAGCAGTGAAACCGGACAGGGGACTGGGCCCCTCCACTTT.